The subject of this entry is one TCR beta chain. The length of the CDR3 is 18 residues. CDR1 and CDR2 (germline): LGHNA, YSLEER. V was shortened by 0 bases and J by 3 bases, with 19 bases between the two germline ends. TCRdb re-called the 5' RACE reads with MiXCR, one entry per CDR3 protein. The sample lists 150,000 to 200,000 distinct CDR3 sequences, approximately 6.2% occurring once. This sample was taken from a study of T cells after yellow fever vaccination. This chain uses TRBV4-3 with TRBJ2-3; D is unresolved. Sequenced here: CD4+ T cells sorted from PBMCs, sampled on the day of the first yellow fever vaccination. This sequence originates from a man aged 18 to 30 who received the YFV17D yellow fever vaccine. CDR3 region: CASSQEVGPPRKTDTQYF. In DNA form, the CDR3 reads TGCGCCAGCAGCCAAGAGGTCGGACCCCCGCGAAAAACAGATACGCAGTATTTT.